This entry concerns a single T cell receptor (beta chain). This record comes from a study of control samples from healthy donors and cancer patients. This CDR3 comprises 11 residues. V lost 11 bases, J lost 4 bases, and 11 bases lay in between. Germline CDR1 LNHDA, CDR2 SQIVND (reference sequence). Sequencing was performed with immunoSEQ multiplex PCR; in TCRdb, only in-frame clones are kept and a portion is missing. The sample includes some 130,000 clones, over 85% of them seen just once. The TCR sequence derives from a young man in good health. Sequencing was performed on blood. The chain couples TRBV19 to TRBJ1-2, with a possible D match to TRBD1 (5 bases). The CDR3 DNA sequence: TGTGCCGCTCAGGGACCCTATGGCTACACCTTC. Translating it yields CAAQGPYGYTF.